The TCR beta chain described here comes from a study of blood T cell repertoires in COVID-19. During active infection, Seattle patients enrolled and were then monitored through disease. The CDR3 covers 18 residues. Trimming at V came to 4 bases and at J to 0 bases, leaving 7 bases not matched to a gene. CDR1 LNHDA and CDR2 SQIVND come from the germline V gene (reference sequence). In the authors' methods: Cell counts per sample came from amplifying reference gene primers. Assay used: immunoSEQ multiplex PCR; TCRdb lists only in-frame clones, some missing. Clonal size and the V and J genes are those of that table, whereas D and trimming came from the DNA. The sample lists 390,000 or so clones, more than 70% seen once, with approximately 3% in the top ten.

The chain has TRBV19 and TRBJ1-4; 11 bases fit TRBD1. The clonotype originates from a woman in her 30s with COVID-19, enrolled during active disease. Source material: peripheral blood. The DNA of the CDR3 is TGTGCCAGTAGTAAAGCCGGGACAGGGGGTGCAACTAATGAAAAACTGTTTTTT. The encoded protein is CASSKAGTGGATNEKLFF.